The 26 T cell receptor beta chains reported below all come from one sample, sequenced in a study of T cell repertoires in cytomegalovirus infection. MiXCR, run by TCRdb on the reads, gives a single entry per CDR3 protein. The repertoire holds 170,000 or so distinct CDR3 sequences, with 17% as singletons. The source material was CD8+ T cells from PBMCs. These receptors came from a human donor in good health (CMV status not recorded). Some clones in this sample may be carry-over from other donors' samples.

This clonotype appeared a few times. V is TRBV7-2 and J is TRBJ1-2; D perhaps matches TRBD1 (6 bases). The CDR3 loop spans 15 amino acids. Between the trimmed V and J ends, which lost 0 bases and 3 bases, there was a span of 11 bases. Germline CDR1 is SGHTA and CDR2 is FQGNSA. CDR3 loop: CASSLAQGQDYGYTF. The CDR3 DNA reads TGTGCCAGCAGCTTAGCCCAGGGGCAGGACTATGGCTACACCTTC.

This sequence joins TRBV27 and TRBJ1-2, with 7 bases that match TRBD1. The V segment lost 5 bases and the J segment 7 bases; nucleotides outside the gene matches: 4. Looked up from germline, CDR1 is MNHEY and CDR2 is SMNVEV (reference sequence). The CDR3 length is 12 residues. The CDR3 region is CASSPDRAGYTF. The DNA for the CDR3 is TGTGCCAGCAGTCCCGACAGGGCTGGCTACACCTTC.

The genes are TRBV7-2 and TRBJ2-2, with D perhaps TRBD1 (6 bases). Germline V gene lookup returns CDR1 SGHTA and CDR2 FQGNSA. Trimming cost V 6 bases and J 7 bases, with 6 bases left between them. The CDR3 is made up of 11 amino acids. CDR3 in amino acids: CASRGGGELFF. The CDR3 nucleotides are TGTGCCAGCAGAGGGGGCGGGGAGCTGTTTTTT.

The CDR3 here is CASGASPLHF. The CDR3 DNA is TGTGCATCAGGGGCTTCACCCCTCCACTTT. This rearrangement joins TRBV25-1 to TRBJ1-6; TRBD1 is a possible D gene (6 bases). The CDR3 is 10 amino acids. The V gene's germline CDR1 is MGHDK and CDR2 SYGVNS.

This clonotype was seen many times. The CDR3 coding sequence is TGTGCCAGCAGCCCAGGGGTAACTGAAGCTTTCTTT. It translates to CASSPGVTEAFF. The chain links TRBV7-8 to TRBJ1-1; D is perhaps TRBD1 (6 bases). The V end was cut by 5 bases, the J end by 5 bases, with 9 bases between. This CDR3 has 12 amino acids. Germline lookup yields CDR1 SGHVS and CDR2 FQNEAQ.

This clonotype showed up just a few times. This rearrangement joins TRBV6-2 or TRBV6-3 to TRBJ1-5; 9 bases match TRBD1. Germline trimming cut 5 bases from V and 2 bases from J; bases unmatched to any gene: 10. CDR3 length equals 17 residues. The germline CDR1 and CDR2 sequences are MNHEY and SVGEGT. CDR3 nucleotide sequence: TGTGCCAGCAGTCCTCTTGCGGACAGGGGAGGCAATCAGCCCCAGCATTTT. Encoded protein: CASSPLADRGGNQPQHF.

In this sample, this clonotype turned up a few times. The chain employs TRBV5-5 and TRBJ1-6; D ambiguous. This CDR3 has 13 amino acids. Trimming took off 1 base at V and 7 bases at J, with 6 bases between the two ends. In germline, CDR1 is SGHKS, CDR2 YYEKEE (reference sequence). The CDR3 region has the DNA TGTGCCAGCAGCTTGCCTCTGAATTCACCCCTCCACTTT. This translates into CASSLPLNSPLHF. Variable domain in full (rest from reference TRBV5-5 and TRBJ1-6): DAGVTQSPTHLIKTRGQQVTLRCSPISGHKSVSWYQQVLGQGPQFIFQYYEKEERGRGNFPDRFSARQFPNYSSELNVNALLLGDSALYLCASSLPLNSPLHFGNGTRLTVT.

A few counts support this clonotype. This chain uses TRBV27 with TRBJ2-7, with TRBD1 matching 9 bases. Per germline, CDR1 MNHEY and CDR2 SMNVEV (reference sequence). The junction had 4 bases not matched to a gene; V was cut back by 6 bases and J by 4 bases. The CDR3 has 13 amino acids. The DNA of the CDR3 is TGTGCCAGCAGCGGGACAGGGTTGTACGAGCAGTACTTC. Amino acids: CASSGTGLYEQYF.

The chain employs TRBV12-3 or TRBV12-4 and TRBJ2-2; unclear D gene. The V and J ends lost 3 bases and 2 bases respectively, with 7 bases between them. The CDR3 runs 14 residues. DNA of the CDR3: TGTGCCAGCAGTTTTGTGACTAACACCGGGGAGCTGTTTTTT. As protein: CASSFVTNTGELFF.

V and J are TRBV11-2 and TRBJ1-1; D ambiguous. Germline CDR1 and CDR2: SGHAT and FQNNGV. Between the trimmed V and J ends, which lost 2 bases and 3 bases, there was a span of 22 bases. The CDR3 is 18 residues long. CDR3 in amino acids: CASSLSLIKRSGDTEAFF. The CDR3 DNA is TGTGCCAGCAGCTTATCGCTGATCAAAAGGAGTGGGGACACTGAAGCTTTCTTT.

This chain uses TRBV7-2 with TRBJ2-1, with D unclear. The CDR3 loop spans 13 amino acids. V shed 4 bases and J shed 2 bases, with 6 bases lying between them. The germline V gene encodes CDR1 SGHTA and CDR2 FQGNSA. CDR3 residues: CASSWVTYNEQFF. CDR3 bases: TGTGCCAGCAGCTGGGTTACCTACAATGAGCAGTTCTTC.

J is TRBJ2-3 and V is TRBV7-9; D unclear. V lost 6 bases to trimming and J lost 0 bases, with 10 bases between them. The length of the CDR3 is 14 residues. In germline, CDR1 is SEHNR, CDR2 FQNEAQ (reference sequence). CDR3 sequence: CASSRPESTDTQYF. CDR3 nucleotides: TGTGCCAGCAGTCGACCGGAGAGCACAGATACGCAGTATTTT.

The chain links TRBV20-1 to TRBJ2-5; no firm D call. The CDR3 is 10 residues long. V lost 7 bases to trimming and J lost 1 base, with 4 bases between them. CDR1 is DFQATT, CDR2 SNEGSKA, per germline (reference sequence). The CDR3 reads CSGAQETQYF. CDR3 DNA: TGCAGTGGGGCCCAAGAGACCCAGTACTTC.

To note about this clonotype: Its ends do not fully match the called genes, so a read error is possible. This chain connects TRBV7-7 to TRBJ2-5; D call uncertain. Per the germline V gene, CDR1 is SSHAT and CDR2 is FNYEAQ (reference sequence). This CDR3 has 13 amino acids. In nucleotides, the CDR3 is TGTGCTAGCAGCTTAGCTTTAGGGGAGACCCAGTACTTC. Translation gives CASSLALGETQYF.

The chain carries TRBV7-2 and TRBJ1-2; D not resolved. Trimming stripped 5 bases from V and 7 bases from J, with 23 bases between. Germline assignment: CDR1 SGHTA and CDR2 FQGNSA. The CDR3 spans 16 residues. In nucleotides, the CDR3 is TGTGCCAGCAGCCCTCGGACCGCTCAGACTCTGGTTGGCTACACCTTC. Its translation: CASSPRTAQTLVGYTF.

V usage is TRBV6-5 and J usage is TRBJ1-5, with a weak D call TRBD1 (6 bases). Deletions cut 2 bases from V and 5 bases from J, with 10 bases between. Germline CDR1 is MNHEY and CDR2 is SVGAGI. The CDR3 spans 14 residues. This CDR3 is CASSYAGGDQPQHF. CDR3 DNA: TGTGCCAGCAGTTACGCGGGGGGCGATCAGCCCCAGCATTTT.

The chain is built from TRBV28 and TRBJ1-2, with D unclear. This CDR3 has 15 amino acids. Between the trimmed V and J ends, which lost 6 bases and 1 base, there was a span of 15 bases. Per the germline V gene, CDR1 is MDHEN and CDR2 is SYDVKM. CDR3 bases: TGTGCCAGCAGCCCTAGCGAGGGAAGTAACTATGGCTACACCTTC. This translates into CASSPSEGSNYGYTF.

This clonotype was observed a handful of times. The chain uses TRBV11-1 and TRBJ1-2, with D perhaps TRBD1 (5 bases). The CDR3 contains 19 residues. Germline assignment: CDR1 SGHAT and CDR2 FQDESV (reference sequence). V lost 5 bases, J lost 6 bases, and 31 bases lay in between. The CDR3 nucleotides are TGTGCCAGCAGCGCCCGTTCAGGGACGTTTTTACGAGTTGAGAATGGCTACACCTTC. It specifies CASSARSGTFLRVENGYTF.

This clonotype appeared a few times. The chain couples TRBV7-9 to TRBJ2-3, with 7 bases that match TRBD1. Germline CDR1 SEHNR, CDR2 FQNEAQ (reference sequence). V trimming: 5 bases; J trimming: 14 bases; junction bases outside the gene matches: 10. The CDR3 is 12 amino acids. The CDR3 sequence: CASSRGQSPRYF. As DNA, the CDR3 is TGTGCCAGCAGCCGGGGACAGTCCCCACGGTATTTT.

This clonotype has at least ten counts. The chain uses TRBV12-3 or TRBV12-4 and TRBJ1-5, with TRBD1 as a possible D gene (6 bases). There are 14 residues in the CDR3. Between the trimmed V and J ends, which lost 4 bases and 1 base, there was a span of 8 bases. The CDR3 coding sequence is TGTGCCAGCAGTTCTGACAGGAGCAATCAGCCCCAGCATTTT. Translating gives CASSSDRSNQPQHF.

The V gene is TRBV28, the J gene TRBJ2-3; 14 bases map to TRBD2. The CDR3 length is 22 residues. The V gene's germline CDR1 is MDHEN and CDR2 SYDVKM. V lost 3 bases, J lost 3 bases, and 20 bases stayed unmatched. This chain's CDR3 is CASSFHGIVGTSGGQETDTQYF. In DNA, the CDR3 is TGTGCCAGCAGTTTTCATGGGATCGTCGGGACTAGCGGGGGCCAGGAGACAGATACGCAGTATTTT. The whole variable domain, filled in from reference TRBV28 and TRBJ2-3, reads DVKVTQSSRYLVKRTGEKVFLECVQDMDHENMFWYRQDPGLGLRLIYFSYDVKMKEKGDIPEGYSVSREKKERFSLILESASTNQTSMYLCASSFHGIVGTSGGQETDTQYFGPGTRLTVL.

This clonotype came up a few times. The chain has TRBV12-3 or TRBV12-4 and TRBJ1-1; D is ambiguous. The CDR3 spans 13 residues. V was shortened by 8 bases and J by 1 base, with 11 bases between the two germline ends. The CDR3 here is CASLRRGNTEAFF. CDR3 in DNA: TGTGCCAGCCTCCGCCGCGGGAACACTGAAGCTTTCTTT.

This clonotype was seen only a few times. The genes are TRBV6-6 and TRBJ2-1; 11 bases fit TRBD2. V shed 4 bases and J 6 bases; nucleotides not matched to a gene: 8. The CDR3 is made up of 16 amino acids. CDR1 MNHNY and CDR2 SVGAGI come from the germline V gene (reference sequence). The CDR3 nucleotides read TGTGCCAGCAGTTCGGGACTAGCGGAGCCCGTCAATGAGCAGTTCTTC. As protein: CASSSGLAEPVNEQFF.

This chain uses TRBV29-1 with TRBJ2-7; maybe TRBD1 (5 bases). This CDR3 is built from 12 residues. Germline V gives CDR1 SQVTM, CDR2 ANQGSEA. V was shortened by 1 base and J by 3 bases, with 7 bases between the two germline ends. CDR3 sequence (DNA): TGCAGCGTTGAAGGACAGTACTACGAGCAGTACTTC. Translated: CSVEGQYYEQYF.

This clonotype showed up many times. The chain uses TRBV7-2 and TRBJ1-1, with 7 bases matching TRBD1. This CDR3 comprises 15 residues. CDR1 and CDR2 (germline): SGHTA, FQGNSA. J was trimmed by 0 bases and V by 5 bases; bases with no gene match: 6. This chain's CDR3 is CASSMGQTMNTEAFF. In nucleotides, the CDR3 is TGTGCCAGCAGCATGGGACAGACCATGAACACTGAAGCTTTCTTT.

This clonotype was counted only a few times. The DNA of the CDR3 is TGTGCCAGCAGTGAAGGTTTGGGGATGGCGGATCAGCCCCAGCATTTT. Translating it yields CASSEGLGMADQPQHF. This sequence joins TRBV2 and TRBJ1-5; no reliable D call. Per germline, CDR1 SNHLY and CDR2 FYNNEI. V was shortened by 1 base and J by 5 bases, with 15 bases between the two germline ends. This CDR3 has 16 residues.